A single sample gave rise to the 24 T cell receptor beta chains below, sequenced in a study of CD8 T cells in Susac syndrome. With random hexamers, reverse transcription was performed on about 0.5 to 1 ug of RNA. One entry per CDR3 protein results from TCRdb running MiXCR on the immunoSEQ multiplex PCR reads. The table records 170,000 or so distinct CDR3 sequences, approximately 95% of them present only once. The sequenced material came from CD8+ T cells from PBMCs. These receptors were obtained from a human donor with multiple sclerosis.

This chain links TRBV7-9 with TRBJ2-1, with D unresolved. This CDR3 is 13 amino acids long. Germline assignment: CDR1 SEHNR and CDR2 FQNEAQ (reference sequence). V shed 3 bases and J shed 10 bases, with 13 bases lying between them. The CDR3, as DNA: TGTGCCAGCAGCTTTTTCCCTAGTGTCGAGCAGTTCTTC. Amino acids: CASSFFPSVEQFF.

In this sample, this clonotype turned up once. The rearrangement joins TRBV30 to TRBJ2-1; 10 nucleotides agree with TRBD1. The CDR3 has 12 residues. Per germline, CDR1 GTSNPN and CDR2 SVGIG (reference sequence). The CDR3 reads CLGDRGANEQFF. In DNA, the CDR3 is TGTTTGGGGGACAGGGGAGCAAATGAGCAGTTCTTC.

The V gene is TRBV29-1, the J gene TRBJ2-1; D not resolved. The length of the CDR3 is 17 residues. Germline CDR1 and CDR2: SQVTM and ANQGSEA. The V end was cut by 6 bases, the J end by 5 bases, with 26 bases between. CDR3 coding DNA: TGCAGCGTCAAGCTCTGCTGTATGAGTACGAGCGACAATGAGCAGTTCTTC. Its translation: CSVKLCCMSTSDNEQFF.

The V and J genes are TRBV6-6 and TRBJ2-7; TRBD2 aligns across 9 bases. Germline values: CDR1 MNHNY, CDR2 SVGAGI (reference sequence). The CDR3 contains 14 residues. Trimming cost V 7 bases and J 5 bases; bases outside gene matches: 9. The CDR3 sequence is CASTDLAGVDEQYF. In DNA form, the CDR3 reads TGTGCCAGCACCGATTTAGCGGGAGTAGACGAGCAGTACTTC.

The V gene is TRBV7-9, the J gene TRBJ2-7, with 9 bases lining up with TRBD1. This CDR3 is 15 amino acids long. Unmatched junction bases numbered 9, after V lost 4 bases and J lost 5 bases. The germline CDR1 and CDR2 sequences are SEHNR and FQNEAQ (reference sequence). CDR3 DNA: TGTGCCAGCAGCTCCCGGGACAGGGTCCTTAACGAGCAGTACTTC. Residues: CASSSRDRVLNEQYF.

This clonotype appeared a single time. The V and J genes are TRBV6-6 and TRBJ1-2; D ambiguous. V was clipped by 1 base and J by 6 bases, with 0 bases between them. Germline-derived CDR1 and CDR2 are MNHNY and SVGAGI (reference sequence). The CDR3 has 10 residues. CDR3 coding DNA: TGTGCCAGCAGTTACTATGGCTACACCTTC. As protein: CASSYYGYTF.

The chain is built from TRBV28 and TRBJ2-7; weak D call: TRBD1 (5 bases). Germline V CDR1 and CDR2: MDHEN, SYDVKM. The CDR3 extends over 14 amino acids. With 3 bases removed from V and 3 bases from J, the gap between germline ends came to 12 bases. CDR3 DNA sequence: TGTGCCAGCAGTTTCAGGGCCCGATACTACGAGCAGTACTTC. It is translated as CASSFRARYYEQYF.

The chain links TRBV9 to TRBJ2-1, with 11 bases that match TRBD1. Germline CDR1 is SGDLS and CDR2 is YYNGEE. The trim removed 4 bases at V and 7 bases at J, leaving 7 bases unmatched. The CDR3 is 15 residues long. This CDR3 is CASSPWTGGLNEQFF. The CDR3, as DNA: TGTGCCAGCAGCCCCTGGACAGGGGGCTTGAATGAGCAGTTCTTC.

The chain uses TRBV3-1 and TRBJ2-3; TRBD1 aligns across 9 bases. Losses at the gene ends were 3 bases for V and 1 base for J; bases not matched to a gene: 2. Per germline, CDR1 LGHDT and CDR2 YNNKEL (reference sequence). The CDR3 sequence is 15 residues long. CDR3 protein: CASSQGQGGTDTQYF. The CDR3 bases are TGTGCCAGCAGCCAGGGACAGGGTGGCACAGATACGCAGTATTTT.

The gene calls are TRBV27 and TRBJ2-7; possible D gene TRBD1, 5 bases. V was pared by 3 bases and J by 3 bases, with 12 bases between. Germline CDR1 is MNHEY and CDR2 is SMNVEV (reference sequence). This CDR3 comprises 14 residues. The CDR3 is CASSLLGANYEQYF. CDR3 bases: TGTGCCAGCAGTTTGCTAGGGGCGAACTACGAGCAGTACTTC.

The chain recombines TRBV9 with TRBJ2-4; D ambiguous. Germline CDR1 is SGDLS and CDR2 is YYNGEE. V was trimmed by 0 bases and J by 4 bases, leaving 11 bases between them. The CDR3 covers 15 residues. The CDR3 DNA follows: TGTGCCAGCAGCGTAGGTGAACTCCCAAAAAACATTCAGTACTTC. This sequence encodes CASSVGELPKNIQYF. The full variable domain, with the rest looked up from reference TRBV9 and TRBJ2-4, is DSGVTQTPKHLITATGQRVTLRCSPRSGDLSVYWYQQSLDQGLQFLIQYYNGEERAKGNILERFSAQQFPDLHSELNLSSLELGDSALYFCASSVGELPKNIQYFGAGTRLSVL.

The chain has TRBV29-1 and TRBJ1-1; D is possibly TRBD1 (5 bases). Per the germline V gene, CDR1 is SQVTM and CDR2 is ANQGSEA. There are 9 residues in the CDR3. V was trimmed by 5 bases and J by 12 bases, leaving 10 bases between them. DNA for the CDR3: TGCAGCGTTCCCCAGGGACCTTTCTTT. It yields the protein CSVPQGPFF.

The chain recombines TRBV20-1 with TRBJ2-5; D is uncertain. The CDR3 runs to 13 residues. Trimming stripped 4 bases from V and 2 bases from J, with 11 bases between. CDR1 is DFQATT, CDR2 SNEGSKA, per germline (reference sequence). In DNA form, the CDR3 reads TGCAGTGCTACTTGGGAAGTTCAAGAGACCCAGTACTTC. Translated: CSATWEVQETQYF.

The CDR3 reads CATSGTDHYGYTF. The CDR3, as DNA: TGTGCCACGTCTGGGACGGACCACTATGGCTACACCTTC. This chain links TRBV10-3 with TRBJ1-2, with a tentative D call TRBD1 (5 bases). CDR1 ENHRY and CDR2 SYGVKD come from the germline V gene. Trimming stripped 10 bases from V and 3 bases from J, with 15 bases between. The length of the CDR3 is 13 residues.

This chain connects TRBV4-1 to TRBJ1-4; tentative D call: TRBD1 (5 bases). Looked up from germline, CDR1 is MGHRA and CDR2 is YSYEKL. The CDR3 totals 16 residues. V lost 3 bases and J 5 bases, leaving 16 bases between the germline ends. CDR3 coding DNA: TGCGCCAGCAGCCAGGTCTCCGGGACTCTAAATGAAAAACTGTTTTTT. This codes for CASSQVSGTLNEKLFF.

The chain combines TRBV4-1 with TRBJ2-1; D is possibly TRBD2 (6 bases). CDR3 length: 15 amino acids. Germline V gene data show CDR1 as MGHRA and CDR2 as YSYEKL. Trimming took off 2 bases at V and 7 bases at J, with 15 bases between the two ends. CDR3 protein: CASSQQQWGDNEQFF. CDR3 sequence (DNA): TGCGCCAGCAGCCAACAACAGTGGGGGGATAATGAGCAGTTCTTC.

This clonotype appeared a single time. This chain joins TRBV29-1 and TRBJ2-3, with 11 bases lining up with TRBD1. The CDR3 extends over 15 amino acids. The V segment lost 3 bases and the J segment 6 bases; nucleotides outside the gene matches: 8. Germline CDR1 and CDR2: SQVTM and ANQGSEA. CDR3 loop: CSVDWEGQGADTQYF. The CDR3 DNA reads TGCAGCGTTGATTGGGAAGGACAGGGGGCTGATACGCAGTATTTT.

The chain's CDR3 is CASRDSTEYEQYF. CDR3 coding DNA: TGTGCCAGCAGGGATTCCACAGAATACGAGCAGTACTTC. This chain links TRBV2 with TRBJ2-7; D gene uncertain. V lost 6 bases and J lost 4, with 13 bases in between. This CDR3 has 13 residues. The germline V gene encodes CDR1 SNHLY and CDR2 FYNNEI.

The table lists this clonotype with a few counts. The chain employs TRBV13 and TRBJ1-5; weak D call: TRBD1 (6 bases). Per the germline V gene, CDR1 is PRHDT and CDR2 is FYEKMQ (reference sequence). Trimming pared 6 bases from V and 2 bases from J, leaving 14 bases between. The CDR3 length is 15 residues. The CDR3 loop is CASSQGRGRNQPQHF. CDR3 nucleotides: TGTGCCAGCAGTCAGGGCAGGGGACGCAATCAGCCCCAGCATTTT.

This chain's CDR3 is CASSVADHYGYTF. CDR3 in DNA: TGTGCCAGCAGCGTGGCAGACCACTATGGCTACACCTTC. The chain is built from TRBV9 and TRBJ1-2; D ambiguous. The V gene lost 2 bases and the J gene lost 3 bases, with 8 bases spanning the gap. The CDR3 runs 13 residues. Looked up from germline, CDR1 is SGDLS and CDR2 is YYNGEE.

The chain recombines TRBV29-1 with TRBJ2-7; D gene ambiguous. CDR1 is SQVTM, CDR2 ANQGSEA, per germline. CDR3 length equals 12 residues. V was pared by 5 bases and J by 4 bases, with 12 bases between. The CDR3 DNA sequence: TGCAGCGTTTTGGCAGGCTTTTACGAGCAGTACTTC. This translates into CSVLAGFYEQYF.

V and J are TRBV30 and TRBJ2-1; D possibly corresponds to TRBD1 (5 bases). Germline CDR1 GTSNPN, CDR2 SVGIG (reference sequence). V lost 5 bases and J lost 2, with 10 bases in between. This CDR3 has 13 residues. The CDR3 coding sequence is TGTGCCTGGGGGGCGGTTCCCTACAATGAGCAGTTCTTC. This sequence encodes CAWGAVPYNEQFF.

This chain links TRBV29-1 with TRBJ2-7; 7 positions match TRBD1. The CDR3 is 12 residues long. J gave up 2 bases and V 5 bases, and 3 bases lay outside the gene matches. CDR1 and CDR2 from the germline V gene are SQVTM and ANQGSEA. CDR3 coding DNA: TGCAGCGTTCGTCAGGGGGCCTACGAGCAGTACTTC. This sequence encodes CSVRQGAYEQYF.

The genes are TRBV27 and TRBJ2-1; possibly TRBD1 for D (6 bases). The CDR3 is made up of 13 amino acids. V shed 3 bases and J shed 6 bases, with 9 bases lying between them. Germline V CDR1 and CDR2: MNHEY, SMNVEV (reference sequence). This CDR3 reads CASSFNRVNEQFF. The DNA for the CDR3 is TGTGCCAGCAGTTTCAACAGGGTCAATGAGCAGTTCTTC.